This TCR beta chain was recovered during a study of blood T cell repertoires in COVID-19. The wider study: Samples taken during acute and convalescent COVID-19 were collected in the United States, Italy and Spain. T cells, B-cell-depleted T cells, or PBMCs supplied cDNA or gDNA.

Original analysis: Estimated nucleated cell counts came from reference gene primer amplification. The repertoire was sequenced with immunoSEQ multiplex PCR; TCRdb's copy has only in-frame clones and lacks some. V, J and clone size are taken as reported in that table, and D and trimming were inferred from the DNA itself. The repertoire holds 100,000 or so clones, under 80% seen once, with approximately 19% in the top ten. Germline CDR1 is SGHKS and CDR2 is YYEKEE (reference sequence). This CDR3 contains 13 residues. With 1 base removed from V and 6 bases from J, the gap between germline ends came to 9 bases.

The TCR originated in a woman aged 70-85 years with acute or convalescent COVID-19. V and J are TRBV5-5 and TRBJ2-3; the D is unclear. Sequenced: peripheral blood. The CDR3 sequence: CASSLTFGDTQYF. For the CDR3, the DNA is TGTGCCAGCAGCTTGACGTTCGGGGATACGCAGTATTTT.